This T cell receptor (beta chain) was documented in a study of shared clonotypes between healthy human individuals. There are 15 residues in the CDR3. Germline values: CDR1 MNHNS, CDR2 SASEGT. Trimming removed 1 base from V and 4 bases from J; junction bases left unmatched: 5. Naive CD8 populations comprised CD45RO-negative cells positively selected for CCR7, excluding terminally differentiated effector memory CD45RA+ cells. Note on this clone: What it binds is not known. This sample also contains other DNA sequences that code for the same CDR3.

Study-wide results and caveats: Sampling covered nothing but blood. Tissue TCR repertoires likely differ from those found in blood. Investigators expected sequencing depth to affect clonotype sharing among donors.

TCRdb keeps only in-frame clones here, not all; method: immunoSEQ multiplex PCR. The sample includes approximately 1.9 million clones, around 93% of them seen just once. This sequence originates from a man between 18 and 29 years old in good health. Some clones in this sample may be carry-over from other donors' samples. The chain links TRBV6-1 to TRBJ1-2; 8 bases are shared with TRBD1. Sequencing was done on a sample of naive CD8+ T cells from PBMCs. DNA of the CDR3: TGTGCCAGCAGTGAAGGCCAGGGGGCGGGCTATGGCTACACCTTC. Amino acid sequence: CASSEGQGAGYGYTF.